These T cell receptor beta chains were read from a single sample in a study of blood T cell repertoires in COVID-19. Sequenced by immunoSEQ multiplex PCR; TCRdb stores in-frame clones only, minus some. The sample holds roughly 350,000 clones, roughly 90% seen once. The specimen sequenced was PBMCs or T cells enriched from blood (not recorded which). These receptors were obtained from a woman aged 25 to 39 who had recovered from COVID-19. The conserved cysteine and the conserved F or W are not part of the CDR3 here. Each record gives: V gene, clone size, CDR3 protein. Where a row states a size, it is once, few, many or the class of an expanded clone; other rows omit it.

>TRBV5-6|NA
ASSSRRGLLNEQF
>TRBV18|NA
ASFTGGTSYTEQF
>TRBV13|NA
ASSLDGTGVGNTIY
>TRBV24-1|NA
ATSDPSASGELF
>TRBV20-1|NA
SASGDRGYNEQF
>TRBV11-1|once
ASSLEALRDTQY
>TRBV24-1|NA
ATSDYKYGYT
>TRBV3-1/TRBV3-2|NA
ASSQGDRALTGYT
>TRBV6-5|once
ASRALAGGLYEQY
>TRBV4-1|NA
ASSQESLAGKETQY
>TRBV7-3|once
ASSPSRGGARETQY
>TRBV7-8|once
ASSDQGPGNTIY
>TRBV2|NA
ASSEDSGYT
>TRBV7-8|once
ASSPLNQPQH